The entry below describes one TCR beta chain. Its target is not known. The V gene's germline CDR1 is LNHDA and CDR2 SQIVND (reference sequence). The CDR3 runs 15 residues. V was shortened by 3 bases and J by 3 bases, with 14 bases between the two germline ends. Profiling relied on immunoSEQ multiplex PCR, and the TCRdb table lists in-frame clones only, not all of them. In the table there are around 58,000 clones, around 84% of which are singletons. This record belongs to a study of T cell responses to AZD1222 COVID-19 vaccine. Study-wide results and caveats: Unmutated regions of variants are reportedly targeted by nearly half of spike-specific TCRs.

The receptor was isolated from an adult in good health. The J gene is TRBJ1-1, the V gene TRBV19; D is uncertain. Specimen: peripheral blood, collected on day 0 of AZD1222 vaccination. CDR3 nucleotide sequence: TGTGCCAGTAGTATCTATGGGCCTTTGGACACTGAAGCTTTCTTT. Encoded protein: CASSIYGPLDTEAFF. The entire variable domain, with the rest obtained from reference TRBV19 and TRBJ1-1, is as follows: DGGITQSPKYLFRKEGQNVTLSCEQNLNHDAMYWYRQDPGQGLRLIYYSQIVNDFQKGDIAEGYSVSREKKESFPLTVTSAQKNPTAFYLCASSIYGPLDTEAFFGQGTRLTVV.